These 26 T cell receptor beta chains were sequenced from one sample in a study of blood T cell repertoires in COVID-19. The repertoire was sequenced with immunoSEQ multiplex PCR; TCRdb's copy has only in-frame clones and lacks some. The data show approximately 360,000 clones, roughly 90% seen once. Specimen: peripheral blood. The source of these receptors is a man aged 40-55 years with acute or convalescent COVID-19.

The gene calls are TRBV6-2 or TRBV6-3 and TRBJ1-2; 9 nucleotides align to TRBD1. The CDR3 has 15 residues. V dropped 4 bases and J dropped 4; count of bases not matched to a gene: 7. CDR1 is MNHEY, CDR2 SVGEGT, per germline. CDR3 residues: CASSWPGQGTYGYTF. The CDR3 DNA reads as TGTGCCAGCAGTTGGCCAGGACAGGGGACCTATGGCTACACCTTC.

This chain uses TRBV3-1 (or the pseudogene TRBV3-2) with TRBJ2-3; TRBD2 agrees at 13 bases. Germline loops: CDR1 LGHDT, CDR2 YNNKEL (reference sequence). With V trimmed by 4 bases and J by 3 bases, 4 bases remained unmatched. The CDR3 is 16 amino acids. CDR3 sequence reads: CASSRRTSGGTDTQYF. As DNA, the CDR3 is TGTGCCAGCAGCCGAAGGACTAGCGGGGGTACAGATACGCAGTATTTT.

The CDR3 DNA is TGCGCCAGCAGCCAACGAACACAGGGGGCTTATTCCGGGGAGCTGTTTTTT. Protein product: CASSQRTQGAYSGELFF. The chain links TRBV4-1 to TRBJ2-2; TRBD1 agrees at 9 bases. In germline, CDR1 is MGHRA, CDR2 YSYEKL. This CDR3 has 17 amino acids. The V and J ends lost 2 bases and 6 bases, in that order; junction bases with no gene match: 10.

This sequence joins TRBV19 and TRBJ1-1; the D is unclear. The CDR3 spans 13 residues. Trimming removed 3 bases from V and 3 bases from J, with 8 bases in between. Germline-derived CDR1 and CDR2 are LNHDA and SQIVND (reference sequence). The CDR3 DNA follows: TGTGCCAGTAGTATGAATCGGGACACTGAAGCTTTCTTT. It encodes CASSMNRDTEAFF.

The chain combines TRBV13 with TRBJ1-1; 8 bases map to TRBD1. After removal of 5 bases from V and 3 bases from J, the junction contained 5 bases not matched to a gene. CDR3 length: 14 residues. Germline V gene data show CDR1 as PRHDT and CDR2 as FYEKMQ (reference sequence). In nucleotides, the CDR3 is TGTGCCAGCAGCAGGGACAGGAGGGACACTGAAGCTTTCTTT. Translation gives CASSRDRRDTEAFF.

The CDR3 DNA sequence: TGTGCCAGCAGCGTAGTCACCAGAACAGGTCTCGGTGAGCAGTTCTTC. It encodes CASSVVTRTGLGEQFF. The chain is built from TRBV9 and TRBJ2-1; TRBD1 is a possible D gene (5 bases). The V gene lost 0 bases and the J gene lost 9 bases, with 19 bases spanning the gap. Germline-derived CDR1 and CDR2 are SGDLS and YYNGEE. This CDR3 is built from 16 residues.

The V gene is TRBV28, the J gene TRBJ2-4, with D unresolved. V lost 7 bases and J lost 10, with 17 bases in between. The CDR3 contains 13 residues. Germline CDR1 is MDHEN and CDR2 is SYDVKM. CDR3 coding DNA: TGTGCCAGCACCGACCGAAGGAGTGATATTCAGTACTTC. This sequence encodes CASTDRRSDIQYF.

The genes are TRBV2 and TRBJ2-5; 7 bases match TRBD2. The ends lost 11 bases at V and 0 bases at J; junction bases unmatched: 6. The CDR3 covers 13 residues. Germline-derived CDR1 and CDR2 are SNHLY and FYNNEI. As DNA, the CDR3 is TGTGCCGGTGCCCGGGAGGACCAAGAGACCCAGTACTTC. Translated: CAGAREDQETQYF.

The chain combines TRBV10-3 with TRBJ1-2; D gene uncertain. The V end lost 0 bases, the J end lost 7 bases, and 21 bases lay between the germline ends. The CDR3 sequence is 17 residues long. Germline V gives CDR1 ENHRY, CDR2 SYGVKD. This CDR3 reads CAISESTGMAFSTGYTF. The DNA for the CDR3 is TGTGCCATCAGTGAGTCGACGGGGATGGCCTTCTCTACTGGCTACACCTTC.

The chain recombines TRBV5-6 with TRBJ1-4, with D perhaps matching TRBD1 (5 bases). Germline V CDR1 and CDR2: SGHDT, YYEEEE. This CDR3 is built from 14 residues. V lost 2 bases to trimming and J lost 5 bases, with 10 bases between them. The DNA for the CDR3 is TGTGCCAGCAGCTTTAAGTCAGGGAATGAAAAACTGTTTTTT. Amino acid sequence: CASSFKSGNEKLFF.

This rearrangement joins TRBV19 to TRBJ1-5; TRBD1 agrees at 9 bases. This CDR3 spans 17 amino acids. The germline V gene encodes CDR1 LNHDA and CDR2 SQIVND (reference sequence). With 6 bases clipped from V and 3 bases from J, the junction kept 12 bases outside the gene matches. CDR3 coding DNA: TGTGCCAGTAGGAAACCCCTCGGACAGGGGTCCAATCAGCCCCAGCATTTT. This codes for CASRKPLGQGSNQPQHF.

The DNA of the CDR3 is TGTGCCAGCAGCTTTATTGCGGACACCATATATTTT. It translates to CASSFIADTIYF. The rearrangement joins TRBV7-2 to TRBJ1-3; D gene uncertain. Germline V gene sequence: CDR1 SGHTA, CDR2 FQGNSA. The CDR3 consists of 12 residues. V was shortened by 3 bases and J by 8 bases, with 8 bases between the two germline ends.

The V and J genes are TRBV27 and TRBJ1-1; the D gene is possibly TRBD1 (6 bases). V lost 0 bases, J lost 1 base, and 15 bases lay in between. Germline assignment: CDR1 MNHEY and CDR2 SMNVEV (reference sequence). This CDR3 region has 17 residues. CDR3 loop: CASSLSGEGGKNTEAFF. As DNA, the CDR3 is TGTGCCAGCAGTTTATCGGGGGAGGGGGGAAAGAACACTGAAGCTTTCTTT.

This chain links TRBV5-1 with TRBJ2-7; 11 bases fit TRBD1. V lost 6 bases, J lost 3 bases, and 5 bases stayed unmatched. The V gene's germline CDR1 is SGHRS and CDR2 YFSETQ. The CDR3 consists of 14 residues. CDR3 nucleotide sequence: TGCGCCAGCACAGCCGGGACAGGGGGCTACGAGCAGTACTTC. This sequence encodes CASTAGTGGYEQYF.

V gene TRBV6-1 combines with J gene TRBJ1-4; no clear D. The length of the CDR3 is 15 residues. Germline assignment: CDR1 MNHNS and CDR2 SASEGT. Trimming stripped 2 bases from V and 7 bases from J, with 14 bases between. CDR3 in DNA: TGTGCCAGCAGTGAATTTCCGAGGGTGGGTGAAAAACTGTTTTTT. Amino acids: CASSEFPRVGEKLFF.

J is TRBJ2-7 and V is TRBV2, with D maybe TRBD1 (5 bases). The CDR3 has 11 residues. In germline, CDR1 is SNHLY, CDR2 FYNNEI. Between the trimmed V and J ends, which lost 8 bases and 5 bases, there was a span of 10 bases. The CDR3 region has the DNA TGTGCCAGCGACTCAGGGAACGAGCAGTACTTC. This codes for CASDSGNEQYF.

This clone was detected only once. The V gene is TRBV24-1, the J gene TRBJ2-3; D call uncertain. Germline CDR1 and CDR2: KGHDR and SFDVKD. The CDR3 is 9 amino acids. Trimming stripped 12 bases from V and 6 bases from J, with 6 bases between. CDR3 in DNA: TGTGCCGTGGGCGATACGCAGTATTTT. Its protein is CAVGDTQYF.

The table lists this clone with a count of one. This chain joins TRBV29-1 and TRBJ1-1; 8 nucleotides line up with TRBD1. Trimming took 8 bases from V and 4 from J; bases not matched to a gene: 6. The CDR3 spans 12 residues. The germline V gene encodes CDR1 SQVTM and CDR2 ANQGSEA. The CDR3 DNA sequence: TGCAGCTATATCACAGGGGGCACTGAAGCTTTCTTT. Translated, it gives CSYITGGTEAFF.

This chain uses TRBV30 with TRBJ1-2; D not resolved. Looked up from germline, CDR1 is GTSNPN and CDR2 is SVGIG (reference sequence). This CDR3 has 11 amino acids. The ends were cut back, 2 bases at V and 4 bases at J, with 5 bases in the middle. The CDR3 bases are TGTGCCTGGAGTACTAGCTATGGCTACACCTTC. This encodes CAWSTSYGYTF.

The chain couples TRBV19 to TRBJ1-2; no firm D call. V was pared by 4 bases and J by 3 bases, with 18 bases between. The CDR3 spans 16 residues. CDR1 is LNHDA and CDR2 is SQIVND in the germline V gene (reference sequence). This chain's CDR3 is CASSNLGGTSYYGYTF. The DNA of the CDR3 is TGTGCCAGTAGTAACCTCGGAGGCACTTCGTACTATGGCTACACCTTC.

The J gene is TRBJ2-4, the V gene TRBV29-1; D might be TRBD1 (6 bases). The CDR3 has 15 amino acids. From germline, CDR1 is SQVTM and CDR2 ANQGSEA. Trimming removed 5 bases at V and 10 bases at J, with 24 bases between. As DNA, the CDR3 is TGCAGCGTTACGGGCGAGATTGTGGGACATTCAATTCAGTACTTC. Its translation: CSVTGEIVGHSIQYF.

V usage is TRBV30 and J usage is TRBJ1-2, with D hard to call. CDR1 GTSNPN and CDR2 SVGIG come from the germline V gene (reference sequence). This CDR3 spans 12 amino acids. V lost 3 bases and J 9 bases, leaving 14 bases between the germline ends. The CDR3 spells CAWSLPNTRYTF. The CDR3 DNA reads as TGTGCCTGGAGCCTACCGAATACCCGCTACACCTTC.

CDR3 residues: CASSLVFPPGEQYF. The DNA of the CDR3 is TGTGCCAGCAGCTTAGTGTTCCCCCCCGGGGAGCAGTACTTC. The rearrangement links TRBV7-2 to TRBJ2-7, with D unclear. The CDR3 is 14 amino acids. Trimming stripped 1 base from V and 7 bases from J, with 14 bases between. The germline gives CDR1 SGHTA, CDR2 FQGNSA.

The count of this clone is one. This chain joins TRBV19 and TRBJ2-7; 8 nucleotides align to TRBD1. Per germline, CDR1 LNHDA and CDR2 SQIVND (reference sequence). Trimming cost V 1 base and J 1 base; bases outside gene matches: 3. CDR3 length equals 15 residues. CDR3 in amino acids: CASSIVGTGSYEQYF. The CDR3 DNA reads as TGTGCCAGTAGTATAGTTGGGACAGGTTCCTACGAGCAGTACTTC.

The chain carries TRBV14 and TRBJ1-2; TRBD1 is a possible D gene (6 bases). Germline CDR1 reads SGHDN; CDR2 reads FVKESK. V was shortened by 1 base and J by 7 bases, with 13 bases between the two germline ends. CDR3 size: 14 residues. The CDR3 DNA reads TGTGCCAGCAGCCAAGGCAGGGGAGTCGCTGGCTACACCTTC. It translates to CASSQGRGVAGYTF.

The gene calls are TRBV7-9 and TRBJ1-3, with 12 bases that match TRBD1. The germline CDR1 and CDR2 sequences are SEHNR and FQNEAQ (reference sequence). This CDR3 has 19 residues. With V trimmed by 5 bases and J by 4 bases, 15 bases remained unmatched. The CDR3 loop is CASSPRGTGGTSGGNTIYF. Here the CDR3 DNA reads TGTGCCAGCAGCCCGAGAGGGACAGGGGGCACTTCGGGAGGAAACACCATATATTTT.